A selection of T cell receptor beta chains follows, all from one sample in a study of blood T cell repertoires in COVID-19. Clones were sequenced by immunoSEQ multiplex PCR, and TCRdb holds only the in-frame ones, with some missing. The data hold some 94,000 clones, with roughly 89% observed a single time. The sample consisted of peripheral blood. These receptors originate from a human donor in a cohort sampled during active COVID-19. CDR3s include the opening cysteine and the closing phenylalanine or tryptophan. D genes are given only for firm matches. The size entry is marked missing in some rows and otherwise reads once, few, many or a size class.

V	D	J	size	DNA	CDR3
TRBV29-1	-	TRBJ1-1	-	TGCAGCGTTGTCACAGGGATGAACACTGAAGCTTTCTTT	CSVVTGMNTEAFF
TRBV5-1	TRBD2	TRBJ2-2	-	TGCGCCAGCAGCTACGGGACTACAAACACCGGGGAGCTGTTTTTT	CASSYGTTNTGELFF
TRBV7-9	TRBD2	TRBJ2-3	-	TGTGCCAGCAGCCGCCGACTAGCGGGAGAGATAGATACGCAGTATTTT	CASSRRLAGEIDTQYF
TRBV7-2	TRBD2	TRBJ2-1	-	TGTGCCAGCAGCCGTGGGGGGGGGAGCTCCTACAATGAGCAGTTCTTC	CASSRGGGSSYNEQFF
TRBV7-6	-	TRBJ1-1	-	TGTGCCAGCAGCTTAGGACAGGCGAACACTGAAGCTTTCTTT	CASSLGQANTEAFF
TRBV28	-	TRBJ1-3	-	TGTGCCAGCAGTTTAGCGTCTTCCACCATATATTTT	CASSLASSTIYF
TRBV11-2	-	TRBJ2-5	-	TGTGCCAGCAGCGAACGGAGTGGTTTAGAGACCCAGTACTTC	CASSERSGLETQYF
TRBV5-1	-	TRBJ2-5	-	TGCGCCAGCAGCTTGTCGGAGACAGGCCTTCAAGAGACCCAGTACTTC	CASSLSETGLQETQYF
TRBV6-6	-	TRBJ2-7	-	TGTGCCAGCAATCCCAGCGGAAGCTATTACGAGCAGTACTTC	CASNPSGSYYEQYF
TRBV18	-	TRBJ2-5	-	TGTGCCAGCTCACCCGCCCGGGTTTCGGAGACCCAGTACTTC	CASSPARVSETQYF
TRBV6-5	-	TRBJ2-5	-	TGTGCCAGCAGACAGGGTTTGGTGGAGACCCAGTACTTC	CASRQGLVETQYF
TRBV20-1	-	TRBJ2-2	-	TGCAGTGCTACCGGGACCGGGGAGCTGTTTTTT	CSATGTGELFF
TRBV3-1/TRBV3-2	-	TRBJ1-2	-	TGTGCCAGCAGCCAAGATCTGCAGGGGAACTATGGCTACACCTTC	CASSQDLQGNYGYTF
TRBV5-1	-	TRBJ2-1	-	TGCGCCAGCAGCATCGGGACACGGGGTACTTACAATGAGCAGTTCTTC	CASSIGTRGTYNEQFF
TRBV24-1	TRBD2	TRBJ2-1	-	TGTGCCACCAGTGATTTGGGTAGCGGGAGTATGAATGAGCAGTTCTTC	CATSDLGSGSMNEQFF
TRBV6-1	-	TRBJ1-5	-	TGTGCCAGCAGTGATGGTTGGGGAGGGGGGTGGCAGCCCCAGCATTTT	CASSDGWGGGWQPQHF
TRBV10-3	-	TRBJ1-1	once	TGTGCCATCAGTGAGTCGGAGGGGATTAACACTGAAGCTTTCTTT	CAISESEGINTEAFF
TRBV5-1	-	TRBJ2-5	once	TGCGCCAGCAGCTTGGTTGCGGGGCTACAAGAGACCCAGTACTTC	CASSLVAGLQETQYF
TRBV9	-	TRBJ2-2	-	TGTGCCAGCAGCGTGCGGAACAGGGAGCTGTTTTTT	CASSVRNRELFF
TRBV29-1	TRBD2	TRBJ2-3	few	TGCAGCGTTGGGGCCCCGGGAGGGCGGGAGAGAGCAGATACGCAGTATTTT	CSVGAPGGRERADTQYF
TRBV19	TRBD2	TRBJ2-7	once	TGTGCCAGTAGTAACCTAGCGGGAGGGTACGAGCAGTACTTC	CASSNLAGGYEQYF
TRBV2	-	TRBJ1-2	few	TGTGCCAGCAGTGAATTTGTTCGGTTCTATGGCTACACCTTC	CASSEFVRFYGYTF
TRBV3-1/TRBV3-2	-	TRBJ1-1	-	TGTGCCAGCAGCCAAGGGACAGCTCCGAACACTGAAGCTTTCTTT	CASSQGTAPNTEAFF
TRBV6-2/TRBV6-3	TRBD2	TRBJ2-1	-	TGTGCCAGCAGTTACCAACGGACTAGCGGGAGAAGCTACAATGAGCAGTTCTTC	CASSYQRTSGRSYNEQFF
TRBV7-8	-	TRBJ2-7	-	TGTGCCAGCAGCGGCACCGGGGCCTACGAGCAGTACTTC	CASSGTGAYEQYF
TRBV20-1	-	TRBJ2-7	once	TGCAGTGCTAGTGGGAGTGGTGGCGAGCAGTACTTC	CSASGSGGEQYF
TRBV28	TRBD1	TRBJ2-5	-	TGTGCCAGCAGTTTCCCAGGGGGAGAGACCCAGTACTTC	CASSFPGGETQYF
TRBV15	TRBD2	TRBJ2-5	-	TGTGCCACCAGCAGTTTGCAAGCGGGAGAGGGAGAGACCCAGTACTTC	CATSSLQAGEGETQYF
TRBV2	-	TRBJ2-2	-	TGTGCCAGCCACAGGGTCACGAACACCGGGGAGCTGTTTTTT	CASHRVTNTGELFF
TRBV5-8	-	TRBJ2-5	-	TGTGCCAGCAGCTTAATAGGGACACAAGAGACCCAGTACTTC	CASSLIGTQETQYF
TRBV6-1	TRBD1	TRBJ1-6	-	TGTGCCAGCAGTGACCAGGGGGTCCCCTTTAATTCACCCCTCCACTTT	CASSDQGVPFNSPLHF
TRBV5-4	-	TRBJ2-5	-	TGTGCCAGCAGCTTGGTGGGGAGAGGGGGAGAGACCCAGTACTTC	CASSLVGRGGETQYF
TRBV3-1/TRBV3-2	-	TRBJ1-1	once	TGTGCCAGCAGCCAAGAGGGGGGGAGGACTGAAGCTTTCTTT	CASSQEGGRTEAFF
TRBV29-1	-	TRBJ1-4	-	TGCAGCGTTGATGGAGGGAATAATGAAAAACTGTTTTTT	CSVDGGNNEKLFF
TRBV6-1	-	TRBJ1-5	-	TGTGCCAGCAGTGAAGCGTATTTGGGAGTTATTAATCAGCCCCAGCATTTT	CASSEAYLGVINQPQHF
TRBV5-5	TRBD2	TRBJ2-5	-	TGTGCCAGCAGCTTGGTAGCGGGAGCTTGGGAGACCCAGTACTTC	CASSLVAGAWETQYF
TRBV6-6	TRBD2	TRBJ2-5	-	TGTGCCAGCAGTTACTGGACTAGCGGGGAACAAGAGACCCAGTACTTC	CASSYWTSGEQETQYF
TRBV28	-	TRBJ1-1	-	TGTGCCAGCAGTCCCGGGGGGGACGGACCCAAGAAGACTGAAGCTTTCTTT	CASSPGGDGPKKTEAFF
TRBV6-6	-	TRBJ1-2	-	TGTGCCAGCAGTTACGACAGGACGAACTATGGCTACACCTTC	CASSYDRTNYGYTF
TRBV6-6	-	TRBJ2-7	-	TGTGCCAGCTCTCCTGCGGTTCCTGCCCCCTACGAGCAGTACTTC	CASSPAVPAPYEQYF
TRBV3-1/TRBV3-2	TRBD1	TRBJ2-7	few	TGTGCCAGCAGCCACGGACAGGGAGATTGGGAGCAGTACTTC	CASSHGQGDWEQYF
TRBV18	-	TRBJ1-5	once	TGTGCCAGCTCACAAACAGGGAACAATCAGCCCCAGCATTTT	CASSQTGNNQPQHF
TRBV19	-	TRBJ1-1	-	TGTGCCAGTAGTCGGGGAGGGGCGAACACTGAAGCTTTCTTT	CASSRGGANTEAFF
TRBV5-5	-	TRBJ1-6	-	TGTGCCAGCAGCCTCCCCCTGTCCTATAATTCACCCCTCCACTTT	CASSLPLSYNSPLHF
TRBV7-2	-	TRBJ1-2	-	TGTGCCAGCAGCTTATGGGGGCTTGGGGATGGCTACACCTTC	CASSLWGLGDGYTF
TRBV30	TRBD2	TRBJ2-1	once	TGTGCCTGGAGTGGGACTAGCGGGGGGATCTACAATGAGCAGTTCTTC	CAWSGTSGGIYNEQFF
TRBV13	-	TRBJ1-1	-	TGTGCCAGCACCACCGGGGGGTTTATGAACACTGAAGCTTTCTTT	CASTTGGFMNTEAFF
TRBV11-3	TRBD2	TRBJ2-1	-	TGTGCCAGCAGCTTTACTAGCGGACACAATGAGCAGTTCTTC	CASSFTSGHNEQFF
TRBV6-5	-	TRBJ2-1	-	TGTGCCAGCACTACCCAGGGCCGGCTCTACAATGAGCAGTTCTTC	CASTTQGRLYNEQFF
TRBV6-2/TRBV6-3	-	TRBJ1-5	-	TGTGCCAGCAGTTACTCTTTCTCCCAGCCCCAGCATTTT	CASSYSFSQPQHF
TRBV13	TRBD1	TRBJ2-7	-	TGTGCCAGCAGCTTAGGGGGACAGTTCGCTTACGAGCAGTACTTC	CASSLGGQFAYEQYF
TRBV30	-	TRBJ1-5	-	TGTGCCTGGAGTGGAGGCAGTCTGAGCAATCAGCCCCAGCATTTT	CAWSGGSLSNQPQHF
TRBV5-1	TRBD1	TRBJ1-4	-	TGCGCCAGCAGCTTTGACAGGGCGTACGAAAAACTGTTTTTT	CASSFDRAYEKLFF
TRBV7-2	TRBD1	TRBJ1-1	-	TGTGCCAGCAGCAGGGACAGGGGCACTGAAGCTTTCTTT	CASSRDRGTEAFF